The text below deals with one TCR beta chain. No antigen is known for it. V was shortened by 3 bases and J by 2 bases, with 11 bases between the two germline ends. There are 15 residues in the CDR3. CDR1 is SGHTA and CDR2 is FQGTGA in the germline V gene. It was with unique molecular identifiers that the TCRbeta library was prepared. One entry per CDR3 protein results from TCRdb running MiXCR on the PCR reads. The sample carries hundreds of thousands of distinct CDR3 sequences, 10% to 15% recorded once. This record comes from a study of T-cell reconstitution after alpha-beta-depleted transplantation in children. Study findings and constraints: T-cell counts and diversity at one year following transplant were attributed mainly to newly produced T cells.

The chain uses TRBV7-3 and TRBJ2-1; D remains unclear. This receptor was identified in a male patient younger than 18 who had a stem cell transplant for acute myeloid leukemia, so the T cells may come from the graft donor. The sequencing here drew on PBMCs, mostly from graft donor cells, taken 360 days after TCRalphabeta/CD19-depleted stem cell transplant. The CDR3 sequence: CASSFGSFPYNEQFF. CDR3 coding DNA: TGTGCCAGCAGCTTCGGGTCGTTCCCCTACAATGAGCAGTTCTTC.